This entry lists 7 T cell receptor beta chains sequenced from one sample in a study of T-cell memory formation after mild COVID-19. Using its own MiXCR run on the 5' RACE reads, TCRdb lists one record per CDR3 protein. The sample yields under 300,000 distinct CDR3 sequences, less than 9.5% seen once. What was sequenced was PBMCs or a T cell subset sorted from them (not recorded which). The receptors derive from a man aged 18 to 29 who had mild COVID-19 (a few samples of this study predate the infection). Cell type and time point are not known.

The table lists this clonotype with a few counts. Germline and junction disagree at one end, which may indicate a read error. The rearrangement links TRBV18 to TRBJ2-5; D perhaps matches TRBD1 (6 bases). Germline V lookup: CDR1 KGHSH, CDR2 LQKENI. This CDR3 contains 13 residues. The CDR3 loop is CASSPDREEIQYF. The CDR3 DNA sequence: TGTGCCAGCTCACCGGACAGAGAAGAGATCCAGTACTTC.

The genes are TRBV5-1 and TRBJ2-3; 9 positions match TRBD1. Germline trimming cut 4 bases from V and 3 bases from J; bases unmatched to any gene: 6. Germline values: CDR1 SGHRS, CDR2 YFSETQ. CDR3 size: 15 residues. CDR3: CASSHAGTGTDTQYF. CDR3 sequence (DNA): TGCGCCAGCAGCCACGCCGGGACAGGGACAGATACGCAGTATTTT.

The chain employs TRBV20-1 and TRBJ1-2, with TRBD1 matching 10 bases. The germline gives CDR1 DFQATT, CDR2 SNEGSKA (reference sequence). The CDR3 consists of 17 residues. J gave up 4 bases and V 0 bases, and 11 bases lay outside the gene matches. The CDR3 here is CSAREVGTGALTYGYTF. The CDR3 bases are TGCAGTGCTAGAGAGGTCGGGACAGGGGCCTTAACCTATGGCTACACCTTC.

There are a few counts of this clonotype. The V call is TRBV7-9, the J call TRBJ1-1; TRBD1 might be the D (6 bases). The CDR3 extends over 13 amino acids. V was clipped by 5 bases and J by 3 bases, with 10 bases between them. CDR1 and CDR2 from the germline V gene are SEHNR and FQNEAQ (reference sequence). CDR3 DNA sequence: TGTGCCAGCAGCCAACGACAGGACACTGAAGCTTTCTTT. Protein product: CASSQRQDTEAFF.

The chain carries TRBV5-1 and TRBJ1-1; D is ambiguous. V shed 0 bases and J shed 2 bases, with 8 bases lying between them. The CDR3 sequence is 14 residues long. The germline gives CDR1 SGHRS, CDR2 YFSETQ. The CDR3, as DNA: TGCGCCAGCAGCTTGGAACCGGGAAACACTGAAGCTTTCTTT. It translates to CASSLEPGNTEAFF.

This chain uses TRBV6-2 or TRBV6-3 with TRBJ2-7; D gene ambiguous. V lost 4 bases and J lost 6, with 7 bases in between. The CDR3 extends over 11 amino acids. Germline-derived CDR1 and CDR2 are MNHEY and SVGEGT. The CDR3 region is CASSLGSEQYV. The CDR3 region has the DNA TGTGCCAGCAGTTTAGGGTCCGAGCAGTACGTC.

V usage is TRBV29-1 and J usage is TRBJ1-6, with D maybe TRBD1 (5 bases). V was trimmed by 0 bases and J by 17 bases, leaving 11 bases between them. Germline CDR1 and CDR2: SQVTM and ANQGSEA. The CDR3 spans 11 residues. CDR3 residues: CSVEDTGRIHF. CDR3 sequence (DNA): TGCAGCGTTGAAGATACAGGAAGAATCCACTTT.